This T cell receptor (beta chain) was recorded in a study of T-cell memory formation after mild COVID-19. Study-wide context: Across donors, TCR clusters were largely donor specific.

TCRdb fed the 5' RACE reads into MiXCR, producing one record per CDR3 protein. This sample has 190,000 or so distinct CDR3 sequences, with about a fifth found just once. Study conclusions and caveats: Contracting clones from day 15 to 85 showed balanced CD4/CD8; later expanders favored CD4+. The CD4+ clones that contracted clustered mainly within CM and EM, and the CD8+ clones concentrated in EMRA. Prior to infection, memory already included some responding clones, suggesting cross-reactive memory joined.

A note on this clonotype: The antigen is unknown.

The CDR3 covers 11 residues. Germline V CDR1 and CDR2: SQVTM, ANQGSEA. V was cut by 5 bases and J by 8 bases, with 12 bases left in between. The chain has TRBV29-1 and TRBJ1-1, with a weak D call TRBD1 (5 bases). Material for sequencing was PBMCs or a T cell subset sorted from them (not recorded which). This receptor was identified in an adult woman who had mild COVID-19 (a few samples of this study predate the infection). Cell type and time point are not known. DNA for the CDR3: TGCAGCGTTCCGATCGGGGGGGAAGCTTTCTTT. Residues: CSVPIGGEAFF. Together with reference TRBV29-1 and TRBJ1-1, the CDR3 gives the full variable domain: SAVISQKPSRDICQRGTSLTIQCQVDSQVTMMFWYRQQPGQSLTLIATANQGSEATYESGFVIDKFPISRPNLTFSTLTVSNMSPEDSSIYLCSVPIGGEAFFGQGTRLTVV.